One and the same sample provided the 26 T cell receptor beta chains below, sequenced in a study of graft-versus-host responses after intestinal transplantation. The assay was immunoSEQ multiplex PCR, and TCRdb's table has in-frame clones only and misses some. The sample includes about 6,000 clones, roughly 80% of them seen just once. Lymphocytes from graft epithelium and lamina propria were isolated. The specimen was ileum tissue, collected about 240 days after intestinal transplant. The receptor set was obtained from a human patient who received an intestinal transplant, so some T cells may come from the graft donor.

Only one count was recorded for this clone. This sequence joins TRBV5-1 and TRBJ2-3, with 8 bases that match TRBD2. V was clipped by 0 bases and J by 4 bases; unmatched bases: 10. CDR1 and CDR2 from the germline V gene are SGHRS and YFSETQ. This CDR3 has 17 amino acids. CDR3 DNA sequence: TGCGCCAGCAGCTTGGGACTAGCGATTATTGGATCAGATACGCAGTATTTT. The encoded protein is CASSLGLAIIGSDTQYF.

The V and J genes are TRBV6-6 and TRBJ1-2; a possible D gene is TRBD1 (5 bases). Germline V gene lookup returns CDR1 MNHNY and CDR2 SVGAGI (reference sequence). Trimming removed 2 bases from V and 6 bases from J, with 10 bases in between. The CDR3 is made up of 13 amino acids. The CDR3 spells CASSYGAGNGYTF. For the CDR3, the DNA is TGTGCCAGCAGTTACGGAGCAGGGAATGGCTACACCTTC.

The chain links TRBV5-1 to TRBJ2-3; D is unresolved. The germline V gene encodes CDR1 SGHRS and CDR2 YFSETQ. V lost 3 bases and J 0 bases, leaving 5 bases between the germline ends. The CDR3 runs 13 residues. The CDR3 sequence is CASSSDSTDTQYF. The CDR3 DNA reads as TGCGCCAGCAGCTCGGACAGCACAGATACGCAGTATTTT.

This clone was observed a handful of times. The chain carries TRBV7-9 and TRBJ2-7; TRBD1 or TRBD2 may be the D gene (6 bases each). Deletions cut 1 base from V and 6 bases from J, with 19 bases between. Looked up from germline, CDR1 is SEHNR and CDR2 is FQNEAQ (reference sequence). The CDR3 spans 16 residues. This CDR3 is CASSLDWGAAGGEQYF. CDR3 nucleotides: TGTGCCAGCAGCTTAGATTGGGGGGCAGCCGGGGGCGAGCAGTACTTC.

This clone has just one count. CDR3 DNA sequence: TGTGCCAGCAGTCCCACCGGGGGGGCCACCAATGAGCAGTTCTTC. This encodes CASSPTGGATNEQFF. The rearrangement uses TRBV6-9 and TRBJ2-1, with TRBD2 matching over 8 bases. This CDR3 comprises 15 residues. The J segment lost 6 bases and the V segment lost 5 bases, leaving 9 bases of the junction unmatched. Germline V CDR1 and CDR2: MNHGY, SVAAGI.

The genes are TRBV6-1 and TRBJ2-3; D might be TRBD2 (5 bases). The V end was cut by 4 bases, the J end by 8 bases, with 16 bases between. The CDR3 covers 14 residues. The germline V gene has CDR1 MNHNS and CDR2 SASEGT. CDR3: CASSAGKARGTQYF. Written as DNA, the CDR3 is TGTGCCAGCAGTGCCGGGAAAGCCCGTGGTACGCAGTATTTT.

This sequence joins TRBV5-1 and TRBJ2-5; possibly TRBD2 for D (7 bases). Germline CDR1 is SGHRS and CDR2 is YFSETQ. The V end lost 7 bases, the J end lost 4 bases, and 14 bases lay between the germline ends. The CDR3 has 13 residues. CDR3 nucleotide sequence: TGCGCCAGCTCTTCGGGGGGCGCAGAGACCCAGTACTTC. Translated, it gives CASSSGGAETQYF.

The chain uses TRBV10-3 and TRBJ2-2; the match to TRBD1 covers 7 bases. The CDR3 has 15 residues. The V segment lost 2 bases and the J segment 7 bases; nucleotides outside the gene matches: 7. From germline, CDR1 is ENHRY and CDR2 SYGVKD. Written as DNA, the CDR3 is TGTGCCATCAGTGAGAGACAGGGCAGTATCGGGGAGCTGTTTTTT. It is translated as CAISERQGSIGELFF.

The CDR3 spells CASRLPQGAVYGYTF. Written as DNA, the CDR3 is TGTGCCAGCCGGCTTCCACAGGGGGCCGTCTATGGCTACACCTTC. The chain uses TRBV28 and TRBJ1-2, with TRBD1 matching over 9 bases. The CDR3 consists of 15 residues. Germline V CDR1 and CDR2: MDHEN, SYDVKM. V gave up 8 bases and J gave up 4 bases; unmatched junction bases: 11.

The chain has TRBV9 and TRBJ1-5; D is unresolved. CDR1 and CDR2 (germline): SGDLS, YYNGEE. CDR3 size: 15 residues. Trimming removed 0 bases at V and 7 bases at J, with 14 bases between. CDR3 region: CASSVGTVFGQPQHF. CDR3 DNA sequence: TGTGCCAGCAGCGTAGGGACCGTTTTTGGGCAGCCCCAGCATTTT. The full variable domain, rest sourced from reference TRBV9 and TRBJ1-5, is DSGVTQTPKHLITATGQRVTLRCSPRSGDLSVYWYQQSLDQGLQFLIQYYNGEERAKGNILERFSAQQFPDLHSELNLSSLELGDSALYFCASSVGTVFGQPQHFGDGTRLSIL.

For this clone: The same CDR3 arises from other DNA sequences in this sample as well. This sequence joins TRBV6-1 and TRBJ2-7; 8 bases fit TRBD2. J lost 3 bases, V lost 4 bases, and 2 bases had no gene match. The CDR3 spans 13 residues. The germline V gene encodes CDR1 MNHNS and CDR2 SASEGT. This CDR3 reads CASSASGGYEQYF. In DNA form, the CDR3 reads TGTGCCAGCAGTGCCAGCGGGGGCTACGAGCAGTACTTC.

The J gene is TRBJ2-3, the V gene TRBV5-6, with D possibly matching TRBD1 (5 bases). The CDR3 length is 15 residues. V was pared by 0 bases and J by 3 bases, with 11 bases between. Germline CDR1 SGHDT, CDR2 YYEEEE. The CDR3 bases are TGTGCCAGCAGCTTGGGCAGGGTACTGACAGATACGCAGTATTTT. Translated, it gives CASSLGRVLTDTQYF.

V and J are TRBV28 and TRBJ1-2; 10 nucleotides match TRBD1. Germline CDR1 MDHEN, CDR2 SYDVKM. Trimming took 5 bases from V and 4 from J; bases not matched to a gene: 4. This CDR3 contains 14 residues. The CDR3 sequence: CASSRQGAGYGYTF. CDR3 nucleotides: TGTGCCAGCAGTCGACAGGGGGCCGGCTATGGCTACACCTTC.

The rearrangement links TRBV7-2 to TRBJ1-1; D is unresolved. V was pared by 5 bases and J by 4 bases, with 11 bases between. Germline CDR1 SGHTA, CDR2 FQGNSA. The CDR3 contains 13 residues. CDR3 nucleotides: TGTGCCAGCAGCCCCCAACCGAGCACTGAAGCTTTCTTT. Residues: CASSPQPSTEAFF.

This rearrangement joins TRBV6-5 to TRBJ1-2; D possibly corresponds to TRBD1 (5 bases). The CDR3 has 13 residues. Germline-derived CDR1 and CDR2 are MNHEY and SVGAGI. The V end was cut by 5 bases, the J end by 5 bases, with 12 bases between. The DNA for the CDR3 is TGTGCCAGCAGTGAAGACAGAAGATATGGCTACACCTTC. Translated, it gives CASSEDRRYGYTF.

The rearrangement uses TRBV14 and TRBJ2-7; no reliable D call. This CDR3 comprises 13 residues. The V and J ends lost 0 bases and 7 bases respectively, with 10 bases between them. Germline loops: CDR1 SGHDN, CDR2 FVKESK. CDR3 loop: CASSQDPSREQYF. CDR3 bases: TGTGCCAGCAGCCAAGATCCTTCGAGGGAGCAGTACTTC.

CDR3 DNA sequence: TGCGCCAGCAGCTTTCGGGACAGGAGCTCCTACGAGCAGTACTTC. Translated, it gives CASSFRDRSSYEQYF. The J gene is TRBJ2-7, the V gene TRBV5-1; 8 bases agree with TRBD1. This CDR3 is built from 15 residues. From germline, CDR1 is SGHRS and CDR2 YFSETQ. V was pared by 2 bases and J by 0 bases, with 4 bases of the junction left unmatched.

This clone has only a few counts. The V and J genes are TRBV6-1 and TRBJ1-1; D remains ambiguous. CDR1 is MNHNS, CDR2 SASEGT, per germline. The V gene lost 7 bases and the J gene lost 10 bases, with 19 bases spanning the gap. The CDR3 is 13 amino acids. The CDR3 DNA sequence: TGTGCCAGCAAACCCGAGCGTGTGACACCAGCTTTCTTT. It translates to CASKPERVTPAFF.

This chain connects TRBV7-3 to TRBJ1-1; D may be TRBD1 (5 bases). The CDR3 length is 16 residues. V lost 5 bases and J 0 bases, leaving 16 bases between the germline ends. Germline V CDR1 and CDR2: SGHTA, FQGTGA. The CDR3 protein is CASSPAGQNMNTEAFF. For the CDR3, the DNA is TGTGCCAGCAGCCCCGCAGGGCAGAACATGAACACTGAAGCTTTCTTT.

The V call is TRBV5-1, the J call TRBJ1-1, with 8 bases identical to TRBD1. The V and J ends lost 4 bases and 1 base, in that order; junction bases with no gene match: 6. CDR1 and CDR2 (germline): SGHRS, YFSETQ. CDR3 length: 15 residues. The CDR3 is CASSLSGTGNTEAFF. DNA for the CDR3: TGCGCCAGCAGCCTCTCCGGGACAGGGAACACTGAAGCTTTCTTT.

The rearrangement uses TRBV18 and TRBJ1-2; the D is unclear. With 3 bases removed from V and 4 bases from J, the gap between germline ends came to 9 bases. The germline V gene has CDR1 KGHSH and CDR2 LQKENI. The CDR3 covers 13 residues. The DNA of the CDR3 is TGTGCCAGCTCACCCGACGGAGGCTATGGCTACACCTTC. Translating it yields CASSPDGGYGYTF. Filled out from reference TRBV18 and TRBJ1-2, the complete variable domain reads NAGVMQNPRHLVRRRGQEARLRCSPMKGHSHVYWYRQLPEEGLKFMVYLQKENIIDESGMPKERFSAEFPKEGPSILRIQQVVRGDSAAYFCASSPDGGYGYTFGSGTRLTVV.

The chain joins TRBV4-2 to TRBJ2-3; 10 nucleotides match TRBD2. From germline, CDR1 is LGHNA and CDR2 YNFKEQ. This CDR3 is built from 18 residues. V shed 6 bases and J 3 bases; nucleotides not matched to a gene: 15. CDR3 in amino acids: CASSPHGASGGLTDTQYF. The DNA of the CDR3 is TGTGCCAGCAGTCCGCACGGGGCTAGCGGGGGACTTACAGATACGCAGTATTTT.

The chain combines TRBV9 with TRBJ2-3; the match to TRBD1 covers 9 bases. The V and J ends lost 3 bases and 4 bases, in that order; junction bases with no gene match: 6. Per germline, CDR1 SGDLS and CDR2 YYNGEE. This CDR3 region has 15 residues. DNA of the CDR3: TGTGCCAGCAGCGCCGGACAGGGGAGTCCAGATACGCAGTATTTT. It encodes CASSAGQGSPDTQYF. Using reference TRBV9 and TRBJ2-3 for the parts outside the CDR3, the full variable domain is DSGVTQTPKHLITATGQRVTLRCSPRSGDLSVYWYQQSLDQGLQFLIQYYNGEERAKGNILERFSAQQFPDLHSELNLSSLELGDSALYFCASSAGQGSPDTQYFGPGTRLTVL.

The chain recombines TRBV15 with TRBJ2-6; no clear D gene. This CDR3 comprises 16 residues. The ends were cut back, 3 bases at V and 0 bases at J, with 9 bases in the middle. Per germline, CDR1 LNHNV and CDR2 YYDKDF (reference sequence). The CDR3 reads CATSSRKLSGANVLTF. DNA of the CDR3: TGTGCCACCAGCAGTCGTAAGCTCTCTGGGGCCAACGTCCTGACTTTC.

The V gene is TRBV28, the J gene TRBJ1-1; the D is unclear. Per the germline V gene, CDR1 is MDHEN and CDR2 is SYDVKM. The V and J ends lost 6 bases and 3 bases respectively, with 8 bases between them. The CDR3 is 12 amino acids. The CDR3 loop is CASSSSHTEAFF. For the CDR3, the DNA is TGTGCCAGCAGCTCGTCCCACACTGAAGCTTTCTTT.

V and J are TRBV2 and TRBJ2-7, with TRBD1 matching over 7 bases. V shed 4 bases and J 2 bases; nucleotides not matched to a gene: 14. CDR3 length: 17 residues. Germline-derived CDR1 and CDR2 are SNHLY and FYNNEI. The CDR3 reads CASSVSLEGAEAYEQYF. Written as DNA, the CDR3 is TGTGCCAGCAGTGTAAGTCTTGAGGGGGCAGAGGCCTACGAGCAGTACTTC.